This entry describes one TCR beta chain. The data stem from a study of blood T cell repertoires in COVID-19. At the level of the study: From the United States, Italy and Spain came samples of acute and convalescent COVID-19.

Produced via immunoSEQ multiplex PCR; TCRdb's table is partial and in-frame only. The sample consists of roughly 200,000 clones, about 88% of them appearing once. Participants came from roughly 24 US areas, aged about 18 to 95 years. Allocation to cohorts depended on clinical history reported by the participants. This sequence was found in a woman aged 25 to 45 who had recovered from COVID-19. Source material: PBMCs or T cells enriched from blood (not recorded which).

In DNA, the CDR3 is TGCGCCAGCAGTCAATATTCGACAGGGTTTTGCAATCAGCCCCAGCATTTT. Its translation: CASSQYSTGFCNQPQHF. This rearrangement joins TRBV23-1 to TRBJ1-5; 7 positions agree with TRBD1. TRBV23-1 counts as an open reading frame of uncertain function. This CDR3 comprises 17 residues. V was clipped by 1 base and J by 2 bases; unmatched bases: 8.